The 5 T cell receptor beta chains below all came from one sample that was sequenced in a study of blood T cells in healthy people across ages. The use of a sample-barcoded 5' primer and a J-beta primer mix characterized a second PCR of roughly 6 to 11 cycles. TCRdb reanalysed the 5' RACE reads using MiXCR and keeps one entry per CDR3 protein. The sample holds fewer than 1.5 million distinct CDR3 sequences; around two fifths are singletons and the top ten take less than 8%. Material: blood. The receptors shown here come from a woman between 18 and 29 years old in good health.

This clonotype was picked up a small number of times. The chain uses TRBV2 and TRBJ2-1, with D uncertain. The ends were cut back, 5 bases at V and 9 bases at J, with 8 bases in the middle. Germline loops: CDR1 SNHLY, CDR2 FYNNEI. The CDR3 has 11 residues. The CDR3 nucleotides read TGTGCCAGCAGTCCTCAGAGTGAGCAGTTCTTC. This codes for CASSPQSEQFF. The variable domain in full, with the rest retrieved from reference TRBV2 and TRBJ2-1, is EPEVTQTPSHQVTQMGQEVILRCVPISNHLYFYWYRQILGQKVEFLVSFYNNEISEKSEIFDDQFSVERPDGSNFTLKIRSTKLEDSAMYFCASSPQSEQFFGPGTRLTVL.

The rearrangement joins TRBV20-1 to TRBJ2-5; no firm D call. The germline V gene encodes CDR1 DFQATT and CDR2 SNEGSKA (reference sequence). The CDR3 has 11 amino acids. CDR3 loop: CSLAGPNEQYF. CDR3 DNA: TGCAGCCTCGCAGGCCCCAATGAGCAGTACTTC.

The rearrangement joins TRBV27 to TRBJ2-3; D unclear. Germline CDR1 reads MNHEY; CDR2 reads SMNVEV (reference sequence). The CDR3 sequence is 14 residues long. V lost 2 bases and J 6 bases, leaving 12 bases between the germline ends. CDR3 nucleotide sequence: TGTGCCAGCAGTTTAAGGTCAGAGTCGGATACGCAGTATTTT. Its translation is CASSLRSESDTQYF.

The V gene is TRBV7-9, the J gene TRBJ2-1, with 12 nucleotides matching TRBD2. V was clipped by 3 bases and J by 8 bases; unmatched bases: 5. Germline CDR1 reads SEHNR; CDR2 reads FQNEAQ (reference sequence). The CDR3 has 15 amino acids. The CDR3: CASSFWASGRDEQFF. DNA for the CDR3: TGTGCCAGCAGCTTTTGGGCTAGCGGGAGGGATGAGCAGTTCTTC.

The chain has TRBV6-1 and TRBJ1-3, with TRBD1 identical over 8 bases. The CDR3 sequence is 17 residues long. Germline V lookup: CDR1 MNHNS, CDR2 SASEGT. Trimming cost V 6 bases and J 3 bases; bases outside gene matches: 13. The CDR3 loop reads CASRDHRQGRCGNTIYF. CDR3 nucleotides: TGTGCCAGCAGAGACCACAGACAGGGGCGTTGTGGAAACACCATATATTTT.